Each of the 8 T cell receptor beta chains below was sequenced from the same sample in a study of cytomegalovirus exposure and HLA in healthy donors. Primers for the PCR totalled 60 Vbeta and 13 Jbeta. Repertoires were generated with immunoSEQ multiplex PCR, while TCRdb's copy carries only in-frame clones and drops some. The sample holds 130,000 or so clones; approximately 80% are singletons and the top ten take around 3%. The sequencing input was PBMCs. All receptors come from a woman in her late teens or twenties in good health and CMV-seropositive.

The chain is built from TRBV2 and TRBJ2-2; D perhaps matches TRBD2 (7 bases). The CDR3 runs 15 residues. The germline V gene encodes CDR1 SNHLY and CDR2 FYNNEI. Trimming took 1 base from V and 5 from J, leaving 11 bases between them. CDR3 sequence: CASSEVGGGTGELFF. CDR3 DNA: TGTGCCAGCAGTGAAGTAGGGGGGGGAACCGGGGAGCTGTTTTTT. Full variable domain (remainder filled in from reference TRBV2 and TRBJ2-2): EPEVTQTPSHQVTQMGQEVILRCVPISNHLYFYWYRQILGQKVEFLVSFYNNEISEKSEIFDDQFSVERPDGSNFTLKIRSTKLEDSAMYFCASSEVGGGTGELFFGEGSRLTVL.

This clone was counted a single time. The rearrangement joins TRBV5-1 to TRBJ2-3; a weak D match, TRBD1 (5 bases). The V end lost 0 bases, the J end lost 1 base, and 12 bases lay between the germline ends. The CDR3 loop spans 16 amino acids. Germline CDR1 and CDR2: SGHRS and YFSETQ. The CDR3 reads CASSLDRGGGTDTQYF. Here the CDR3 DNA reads TGCGCCAGCAGCTTGGATAGGGGTGGCGGCACAGATACGCAGTATTTT.

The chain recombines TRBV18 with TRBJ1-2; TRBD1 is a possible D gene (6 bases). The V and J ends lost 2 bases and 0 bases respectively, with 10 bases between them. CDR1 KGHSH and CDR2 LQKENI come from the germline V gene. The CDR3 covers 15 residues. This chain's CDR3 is CASSPAQGANYGYTF. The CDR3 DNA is TGTGCCAGCTCACCAGCACAGGGAGCTAACTATGGCTACACCTTC.

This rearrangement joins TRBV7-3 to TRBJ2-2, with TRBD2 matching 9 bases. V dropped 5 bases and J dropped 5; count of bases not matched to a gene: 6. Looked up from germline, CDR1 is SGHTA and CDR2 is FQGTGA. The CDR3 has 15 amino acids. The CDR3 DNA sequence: TGTGCCAGCAGCATTAGCGGGGGTATTACCGGGGAGCTGTTTTTT. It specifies CASSISGGITGELFF.

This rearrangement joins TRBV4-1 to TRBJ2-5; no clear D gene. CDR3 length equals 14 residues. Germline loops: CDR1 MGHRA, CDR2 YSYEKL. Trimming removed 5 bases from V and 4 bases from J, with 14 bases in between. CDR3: CASSELLYGETQYF. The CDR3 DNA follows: TGCGCCAGCAGCGAATTGTTATACGGAGAGACCCAGTACTTC.

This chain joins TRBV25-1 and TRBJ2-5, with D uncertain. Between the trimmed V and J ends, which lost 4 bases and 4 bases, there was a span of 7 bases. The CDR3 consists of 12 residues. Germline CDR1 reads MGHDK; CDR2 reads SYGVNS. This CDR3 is CASSVRSETQYF. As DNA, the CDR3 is TGTGCCAGCAGTGTCAGGTCAGAGACCCAGTACTTC.

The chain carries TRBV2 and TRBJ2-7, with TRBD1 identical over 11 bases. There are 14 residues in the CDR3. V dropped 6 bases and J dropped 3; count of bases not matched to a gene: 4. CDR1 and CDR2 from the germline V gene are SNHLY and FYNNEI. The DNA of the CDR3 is TGTGCCAGCAGGACGGGACAGGGGGTCTACGAGCAGTACTTC. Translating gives CASRTGQGVYEQYF. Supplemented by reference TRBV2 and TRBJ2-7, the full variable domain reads EPEVTQTPSHQVTQMGQEVILRCVPISNHLYFYWYRQILGQKVEFLVSFYNNEISEKSEIFDDQFSVERPDGSNFTLKIRSTKLEDSAMYFCASRTGQGVYEQYFGPGTRLTVT.

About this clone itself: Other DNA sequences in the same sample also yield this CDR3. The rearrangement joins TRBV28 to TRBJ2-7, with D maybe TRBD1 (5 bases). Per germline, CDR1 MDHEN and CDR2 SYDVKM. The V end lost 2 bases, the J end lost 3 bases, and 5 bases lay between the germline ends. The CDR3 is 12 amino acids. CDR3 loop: CASSLRGYEQYF. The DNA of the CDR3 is TGTGCCAGCAGTTTAAGGGGCTACGAGCAGTACTTC.